This T cell receptor (beta chain) was observed in a study of blood T cell repertoires in COVID-19. CDR1 and CDR2 from the germline V gene are SGHRS and YFSETQ. CDR3 size: 15 residues. The V gene lost 2 bases and the J gene lost 2 bases, with 13 bases spanning the gap. Data came from immunoSEQ multiplex PCR; TCRdb stores just in-frame clones and leaves some out. The sample includes about 170,000 clones, 84% of them seen just once. This chain links TRBV5-1 with TRBJ1-1; D is possibly TRBD1 (6 bases). The sequence was obtained from a man aged 65 to 85 with active or convalescent COVID-19. Sequencing input: peripheral blood. The CDR3 nucleotides are TGCGCCAGCAGCTTTGACGACAGGTCAAACACTGAAGCTTTCTTT. It translates to CASSFDDRSNTEAFF.